Listed below are T cell receptor beta chains from one sample, sequenced in a study of post-analysis software for immune sequencing data. TCRdb independently ran MiXCR on the PCR reads; one entry per CDR3 protein. The table shows 650,000 to 850,000 distinct CDR3 sequences, with under 70% occurring only once. The sequenced material came from blood. The receptor set was obtained from a girl aged 5 to 17 with multiple sclerosis. CDR3s include the opening cysteine and the closing phenylalanine or tryptophan. Each record gives: D gene, J gene, V gene, clone size, CDR3 protein, CDR3 DNA. A D gene is named only where the DNA matches it firmly. Clone size is shown for a subset of rows, as once, few, many or a class of expanded clone.

d_gene: NA; j_gene: TRBJ2-7; v_gene: TRBV20-1; abundance: NA; CDR3aa: CSAGTDAYEQYF; CDR3nt: TGCAGTGCCGGGACTGACGCCTACGAGCAGTACTTC
d_gene: NA; j_gene: TRBJ1-4; v_gene: TRBV6-6; abundance: NA; CDR3aa: CASTELGSGEKLFF; CDR3nt: TGTGCCAGCACCGAACTTGGTTCTGGCGAAAAACTGTTTTTT
d_gene: TRBD1; j_gene: TRBJ2-3; v_gene: TRBV29-1; abundance: NA; CDR3aa: CSVVQGGPSDTQYF; CDR3nt: TGCAGCGTTGTTCAAGGGGGCCCGTCAGATACGCAGTATTTT
d_gene: TRBD2; j_gene: TRBJ2-1; v_gene: TRBV20-1; abundance: NA; CDR3aa: CSARHPLSGRVNEQFF; CDR3nt: TGCAGTGCCCGCCACCCCCTTAGCGGGAGGGTCAATGAGCAGTTCTTC
d_gene: NA; j_gene: TRBJ2-3; v_gene: TRBV10-3; abundance: once; CDR3aa: CAISVVGAGAPDTQYF; CDR3nt: TGTGCCATCAGTGTCGTGGGGGCGGGAGCCCCAGATACGCAGTATTTT
d_gene: TRBD1; j_gene: TRBJ1-2; v_gene: TRBV20-1; abundance: NA; CDR3aa: CSTRDRGRSYGYTF; CDR3nt: TGCAGTACCCGGGACAGGGGGAGAAGCTATGGCTACACCTTC
d_gene: NA; j_gene: TRBJ2-3; v_gene: TRBV7-3; abundance: NA; CDR3aa: CASSQQGATQYF; CDR3nt: TGTGCCAGCAGCCAGCAGGGTGCGACGCAGTATTTT
d_gene: TRBD1; j_gene: TRBJ2-7; v_gene: TRBV12-3/TRBV12-4; abundance: NA; CDR3aa: CASSSAGQGALYEQYF; CDR3nt: TGTGCCAGCAGTTCAGCGGGACAGGGGGCCCTCTACGAGCAGTACTTC
d_gene: TRBD2; j_gene: TRBJ2-1; v_gene: TRBV7-9; abundance: few; CDR3aa: CASSLAAPGLAFNEQFF; CDR3nt: TGTGCCAGCAGCTTAGCCGCCCCCGGACTAGCGTTCAATGAGCAGTTCTTC
d_gene: TRBD2; j_gene: TRBJ2-1; v_gene: TRBV20-1; abundance: few; CDR3aa: CSARAASGTGNEQFF; CDR3nt: TGCAGTGCTAGAGCGGCTAGCGGGACGGGTAATGAGCAGTTCTTC
d_gene: NA; j_gene: TRBJ2-1; v_gene: TRBV24-1; abundance: few; CDR3aa: CATSDRRYDNEQFF; CDR3nt: TGTGCCACCAGTGACCGGCGTTACGACAATGAGCAGTTCTTC
d_gene: TRBD1; j_gene: TRBJ2-6; v_gene: TRBV6-1; abundance: NA; CDR3aa: CASIPSGTGGAGANVLTF; CDR3nt: TGTGCCAGCATCCCTTCCGGGACAGGTGGAGCTGGGGCCAACGTCCTGACTTTC
d_gene: TRBD1; j_gene: TRBJ2-7; v_gene: TRBV5-1; abundance: NA; CDR3aa: CASRKRDSPARDEQYF; CDR3nt: TGCGCCAGCAGGAAGAGGGACAGCCCCGCTCGGGACGAGCAGTACTTC
d_gene: NA; j_gene: TRBJ1-1; v_gene: TRBV20-1; abundance: few; CDR3aa: CSASMGKGAFF; CDR3nt: TGCAGTGCTAGTATGGGAAAAGGAGCTTTCTTT
d_gene: NA; j_gene: TRBJ2-1; v_gene: TRBV12-3/TRBV12-4; abundance: NA; CDR3aa: CASSLLGAGDNEQFF; CDR3nt: TGTGCCAGCAGTTTGTTGGGGGCAGGGGACAATGAGCAGTTCTTC
d_gene: NA; j_gene: TRBJ1-1; v_gene: TRBV20-1; abundance: NA; CDR3aa: CSARGEEGTEAFF; CDR3nt: TGCAGTGCCAGGGGAGAGGAAGGCACTGAAGCTTTCTTT
d_gene: TRBD2; j_gene: TRBJ2-2; v_gene: TRBV5-1; abundance: once; CDR3aa: CASSLGAGGLNTGELFF; CDR3nt: TGCGCCAGCAGCTTGGGAGCGGGAGGCCTGAACACCGGGGAGCTGTTTTTT
d_gene: NA; j_gene: TRBJ2-7; v_gene: TRBV3-1; abundance: NA; CDR3aa: CASSLNHEQYF; CDR3nt: TGTGCCAGCAGCCTCAACCACGAGCAGTACTTC
d_gene: TRBD1; j_gene: TRBJ1-2; v_gene: TRBV7-8; abundance: NA; CDR3aa: CASSLYDRGIDTF; CDR3nt: TGTGCCAGCAGCTTATACGACAGGGGGATAGACACCTTC
d_gene: NA; j_gene: TRBJ2-5; v_gene: TRBV29-1; abundance: few; CDR3aa: CSVEKGGETQYF; CDR3nt: TGCAGCGTTGAAAAGGGTGGTGAGACCCAGTACTTC
d_gene: NA; j_gene: TRBJ1-2; v_gene: TRBV6-6; abundance: once; CDR3aa: CASSPPMNLFSYTF; CDR3nt: TGTGCCAGCAGTCCCCCCATGAACCTGTTTAGCTACACCTTC
d_gene: NA; j_gene: TRBJ1-4; v_gene: TRBV7-9; abundance: NA; CDR3aa: CASSYSQGPNEKLFF; CDR3nt: TGTGCCAGCAGCTATTCACAGGGTCCTAATGAAAAACTGTTTTTT
d_gene: NA; j_gene: TRBJ2-7; v_gene: TRBV28; abundance: NA; CDR3aa: CASSLTFLLYEQYF; CDR3nt: TGTGCCAGCAGTTTGACCTTCCTCCTCTACGAGCAGTACTTC
d_gene: NA; j_gene: TRBJ2-7; v_gene: TRBV7-2; abundance: few; CDR3aa: CASSPGLGQDEQYF; CDR3nt: TGTGCCAGCAGCCCCGGCTTGGGGCAAGACGAGCAGTACTTC
d_gene: TRBD1; j_gene: TRBJ2-3; v_gene: TRBV12-3/TRBV12-4; abundance: once; CDR3aa: CASSFGQGDDTQYF; CDR3nt: TGTGCCAGCAGTTTTGGACAGGGGGACGATACGCAGTATTTT
d_gene: TRBD2; j_gene: TRBJ2-1; v_gene: TRBV29-1; abundance: few; CDR3aa: CSVEGLAGREQFF; CDR3nt: TGCAGCGTCGAGGGACTAGCGGGTAGGGAGCAGTTCTTC
d_gene: NA; j_gene: TRBJ2-3; v_gene: TRBV29-1; abundance: few; CDR3aa: CSVEYSSPSTDTQYF; CDR3nt: TGCAGCGTTGAGTACAGTTCTCCTAGCACAGATACGCAGTATTTT
d_gene: TRBD2; j_gene: TRBJ2-1; v_gene: TRBV7-3; abundance: few; CDR3aa: CASSLMGASGSSINEQFF; CDR3nt: TGTGCCAGCAGCTTAATGGGGGCTAGCGGGAGTTCGATCAATGAGCAGTTCTTC
d_gene: NA; j_gene: TRBJ1-2; v_gene: TRBV7-8; abundance: NA; CDR3aa: CTSSSSGSYYGYTF; CDR3nt: TGTACCAGCAGCTCCTCCGGGTCTTACTATGGCTACACCTTC
d_gene: TRBD1; j_gene: TRBJ2-7; v_gene: TRBV5-1; abundance: NA; CDR3aa: CASCPLGQGRYEQYF; CDR3nt: TGCGCCAGCTGCCCCTTGGGACAGGGGCGCTACGAGCAGTACTTC
d_gene: NA; j_gene: TRBJ2-3; v_gene: TRBV29-1; abundance: NA; CDR3aa: CSADRSTDTQYF; CDR3nt: TGCAGCGCCGACAGGAGCACAGATACGCAGTATTTT
d_gene: TRBD1; j_gene: TRBJ2-6; v_gene: TRBV10-3; abundance: NA; CDR3aa: CAISDRTGGSGANVLTF; CDR3nt: TGTGCCATCAGTGACCGGACAGGGGGCTCTGGGGCCAACGTCCTGACTTTC